This is a list of T cell receptor beta chains from one sample in a study of OX40 agonist ivuxolimab in advanced cancers. Clones were read by immunoSEQ multiplex PCR, and TCRdb kept only the in-frame ones, dropping some. The repertoire holds about 64,000 clones, 70% to 90% seen once, with about 1.3% in the top ten. Here the sequenced sample was CD4+ or CD8+ T cells sorted from blood, taken in a trial of the OX40 agonist ivuxolimab. These receptors all come from an adult with an advanced solid tumor such as melanoma, head and neck, liver or kidney cancer. CDR3s include the opening cysteine and the closing phenylalanine or tryptophan. Fields, in order: clone size, D gene, V gene, J gene, CDR3 DNA, CDR3 protein. The D gene is left open where the match is weak. The size entry is marked missing in some rows and otherwise reads once, few, many or a size class.

few	NA	TRBV11-2	TRBJ2-1	TGTGCCAGCAGCTATGGGGGCGAGCAGTTCTTC	CASSYGGEQFF
NA	NA	TRBV6-5	TRBJ2-7	TGTGCCAGCAGTTACTCGGGAGCCTCCTACGAGCAGTACTTC	CASSYSGASYEQYF
NA	NA	TRBV7-2	TRBJ1-5	TGTGCCAGCAGCCGGGACGGCGGGAGCAATCAGCCCCAGCATTTT	CASSRDGGSNQPQHF
NA	NA	TRBV28	TRBJ1-2	TGTGCCAGCAGTTTAAACGGAAGACCCTCCGCCTTC	CASSLNGRPSAF
medium-sized	NA	TRBV6-6	TRBJ1-1	TGTGCCAGCAACCTCAGGGGAGGCACTGAAGCTTTCTTT	CASNLRGGTEAFF
few	TRBD1	TRBV5-5	TRBJ2-3	TGTGCCAGCAGCTTGATAGACAGGGGGCTTTCAGATACGCAGTATTTT	CASSLIDRGLSDTQYF
NA	TRBD2	TRBV9	TRBJ2-7	TGTGCCAGCAGCGCTAGCGGGACAACCTACGAGCAGTACTTC	CASSASGTTYEQYF
few	NA	TRBV7-2	TRBJ2-2	TGTGCCAGCAGCTTGAGAGGAGGGCAGATCGGGGAGCTGTTTTTT	CASSLRGGQIGELFF
NA	NA	TRBV5-1	TRBJ2-1	TGCGCCAGCAGAAAGGACCCGGGCCAAACTTTCGGTGAGCAGTTCTTC	CASRKDPGQTFGEQFF
NA	TRBD2	TRBV30	TRBJ2-5	TGTGCCTGGAGTCGTTTAGCGGGGGGTGAGACCCAGTACTTC	CAWSRLAGGETQYF
NA	TRBD1	TRBV28	TRBJ2-7	TGTGCCAGCAGCCTCGGACAGGGAGGAGACGAGCAGTACTTC	CASSLGQGGDEQYF
once	NA	TRBV20-1	TRBJ1-2	TGCAGTGCCCACCCAGGCTATGGCTACACCTTC	CSAHPGYGYTF
NA	NA	TRBV6-5	TRBJ1-2	TGTGCCAGCAGCCGACAGATTAATGCCTATGGCTACACCTTC	CASSRQINAYGYTF
once	NA	TRBV2	TRBJ1-1	TGTGCCAGCAGTGACGTTAGGGTAAAGGCTGAAGCTTTCTTT	CASSDVRVKAEAFF
NA	NA	TRBV27	TRBJ1-2	TGTGCCAGCAGTTTGGTTTCCTCTAACTATGGCTACACCTTC	CASSLVSSNYGYTF
NA	TRBD2	TRBV5-1	TRBJ2-3	TGCGCCAGCAGCTTGGTCCTAGCGGGGGATCCAGATACGCAGTATTTT	CASSLVLAGDPDTQYF
NA	TRBD1	TRBV6-1	TRBJ2-1	TGTGCCAGCAGTGGACAGGGGAAAGGGTACAATGAGCAGTTCTTC	CASSGQGKGYNEQFF
NA	TRBD1	TRBV7-3	TRBJ2-5	TGTGCCAGCAGCCCCCTCGGGACAGTCGGAGAGACCCAGTACTTC	CASSPLGTVGETQYF
NA	NA	TRBV6-6	TRBJ1-5	TGTGCCAGCAGTTGGGGAGGCAATCAGCCCCAGCATTTT	CASSWGGNQPQHF
NA	NA	TRBV25-1	TRBJ2-7	TGTGCCAGCAGTGAATTGGGACCGCTCGAGGAGCAGTACTTC	CASSELGPLEEQYF
NA	NA	TRBV2	TRBJ1-5	TGTGCCAGCAGTGAATTTCGGGATAGCAATCAGCCCCAGCATTTT	CASSEFRDSNQPQHF
NA	NA	TRBV6-5	TRBJ2-5	TGTGCCAGCACCCCCGGGGGAGGTCGAGAGACCCAGTACTTC	CASTPGGGRETQYF
NA	NA	TRBV20-1	TRBJ2-5	TGCAGTGCACCTACCAGGGGGACCCAGTACTTC	CSAPTRGTQYF
NA	NA	TRBV2	TRBJ2-1	TGTGCCAGCAGAGACTACAATGAGCAGTTCTTC	CASRDYNEQFF
NA	NA	TRBV19	TRBJ1-4	TGTGCCAGTAGTATAGATCCGGGGAAAAAACTGTTTTTT	CASSIDPGKKLFF
NA	TRBD2	TRBV7-2	TRBJ2-5	TGTGCCAGCAGCATCTTAGCGGGGGGGCCCTGGGAGACCCAGTACTTC	CASSILAGGPWETQYF
NA	TRBD1	TRBV27	TRBJ1-5	TGTGCCAGCAGTTCGACAGGGCTTCATCAGCCCCAGCATTTT	CASSSTGLHQPQHF
few	NA	TRBV19	TRBJ2-5	TGTGCCAGTAGTATGAAAGGGAGGAGGCCCTCGTGGGAGACCCAGTACTTC	CASSMKGRRPSWETQYF
NA	NA	TRBV12-5	TRBJ2-5	TGTGCTAGTGGTTTGCCGAATCAAGAGACCCAGTACTTC	CASGLPNQETQYF
once	TRBD2	TRBV7-3	TRBJ2-1	TGTGCCAGCAGCAACGGGGGGGAGACCTACAATGAGCAGTTCTTC	CASSNGGETYNEQFF
NA	TRBD2	TRBV7-2	TRBJ2-1	TGTGCCAGCAGCTTTCTCGCGGGGGGCAATGAGCAGTTCTTC	CASSFLAGGNEQFF
once	NA	TRBV5-8	TRBJ2-1	TGTGCCAGCAGCTTGTTTGGAGGGCAGGGTGGTTACAATGAGCAGTTCTTC	CASSLFGGQGGYNEQFF
once	NA	TRBV18	TRBJ2-3	TGTGCCAGCCAATCCAATCAGGGTTCAGATACGCAGTATTTT	CASQSNQGSDTQYF
NA	NA	TRBV19	TRBJ2-7	TGTGCCAGTAGTACGCCCTACGAGCAGTACTTC	CASSTPYEQYF
medium-sized	NA	TRBV6-5	TRBJ1-6	TGTGCCAGCAGTTACAAGACAGGACTTAATTCACCCCTCCACTTT	CASSYKTGLNSPLHF
once	NA	TRBV29-1	TRBJ1-1	TGCAGCGACCAAGACAGAAGGAACACTGAAGCTTTCTTT	CSDQDRRNTEAFF
NA	TRBD1	TRBV7-7	TRBJ2-1	TGTGCCAGCAGCACCGGACAGGGGGCTTACAATGAGCAGTTCTTC	CASSTGQGAYNEQFF
once	TRBD1	TRBV29-1	TRBJ2-5	TGCAGCGTTGGGGGGCCCCCCAGGGGGACCCAAGAGACCCAGTACTTC	CSVGGPPRGTQETQYF
NA	TRBD1	TRBV19	TRBJ2-7	TGTGCCAGTAGTGCGGACAGGTGGGACGGGCAGTACTTC	CASSADRWDGQYF
NA	TRBD2	TRBV6-5	TRBJ2-3	TGTGCCAGCAGGGGGGGAGGGCTGCGCACAGATACGCAGTATTTT	CASRGGGLRTDTQYF
NA	NA	TRBV15	TRBJ2-7	TGTGCCACCAGCGTAAACAGGGAATACGAGCAGTACTTC	CATSVNREYEQYF
NA	NA	TRBV5-6	TRBJ1-1	TGTGCCAGCAGCTTGGATGAGGGCAACACTGAAGCTTTCTTT	CASSLDEGNTEAFF
NA	TRBD2	TRBV27	TRBJ2-7	TGTGCCAGCAGTTTCGTCGCGGGAGCCCTCGAGCAGTACTTC	CASSFVAGALEQYF
once	TRBD2	TRBV5-4	TRBJ2-7	TGTGCCAGCAGCCTAGGGGGGACTAGCGGGTACGAGCAGTACTTC	CASSLGGTSGYEQYF
once	NA	TRBV4-1	TRBJ1-3	TGCGCCAGCAGCCAAGATTGGACAGCGGCAAACACCATATATTTT	CASSQDWTAANTIYF
once	NA	TRBV29-1	TRBJ2-1	TGCAGCGCTGGGGAAGCGGACCCAATCGGTGAGCAGTTCTTC	CSAGEADPIGEQFF
NA	NA	TRBV18	TRBJ1-3	TGTGCCAGCTCACCGCCAAGGAACAGGGCGAGCTCTGGAAACACCATATATTTT	CASSPPRNRASSGNTIYF
NA	NA	TRBV11-2	TRBJ1-5	TGTGCCAGCAGCTTAGGGGCCGGGGGCGAGTATCAGCCCCAGCATTTT	CASSLGAGGEYQPQHF
once	TRBD1	TRBV6-1	TRBJ1-2	TGTGCCAGCAGTGACACTTACAGGGGGGACTATGGCTACACCTTC	CASSDTYRGDYGYTF
NA	TRBD2	TRBV19	TRBJ2-1	TGTGCCAGTAGTATATCCCCTGCGGGGGGGTACAATGAGCAGTTCTTC	CASSISPAGGYNEQFF
NA	NA	TRBV19	TRBJ1-3	TGTGCCAGTACCATGCTACGCTCTGGAAACACCATATATTTT	CASTMLRSGNTIYF
NA	NA	TRBV29-1	TRBJ2-7	TGCAGCGCTTTCAGCCCGTACTCCTACGAGCAGTACTTC	CSAFSPYSYEQYF
NA	NA	TRBV4-3	TRBJ2-5	TGCGCCAGCAGCCAAGGGTCAGGCCAAGAGACCCAGTACTTC	CASSQGSGQETQYF
NA	TRBD2	TRBV6-5	TRBJ2-1	TGTGCCAGCAGCATACTAGCGGGAGGAGGAAATGAGCAGTTCTTC	CASSILAGGGNEQFF
NA	NA	TRBV19	TRBJ2-5	TGTGCCAGTAGCTTCCGGGGCGCCCAAGAGACCCAGTACTTC	CASSFRGAQETQYF
NA	NA	TRBV29-1	TRBJ2-5	TGCAGCGTTGAAGATTGGGCAGGGGGGGAGACCCAGTACTTC	CSVEDWAGGETQYF